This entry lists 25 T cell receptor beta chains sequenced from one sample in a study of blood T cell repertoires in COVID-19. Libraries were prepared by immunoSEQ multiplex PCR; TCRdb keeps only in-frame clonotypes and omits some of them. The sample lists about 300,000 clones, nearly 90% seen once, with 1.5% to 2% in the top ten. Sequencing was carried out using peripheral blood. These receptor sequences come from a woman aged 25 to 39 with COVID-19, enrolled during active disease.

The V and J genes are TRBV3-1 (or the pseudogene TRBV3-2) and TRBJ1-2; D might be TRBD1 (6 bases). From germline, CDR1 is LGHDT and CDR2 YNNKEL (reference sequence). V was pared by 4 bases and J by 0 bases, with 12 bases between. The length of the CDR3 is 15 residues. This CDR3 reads CASSPRTVANYGYTF. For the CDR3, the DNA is TGTGCCAGCAGCCCCCGGACAGTAGCTAACTATGGCTACACCTTC.

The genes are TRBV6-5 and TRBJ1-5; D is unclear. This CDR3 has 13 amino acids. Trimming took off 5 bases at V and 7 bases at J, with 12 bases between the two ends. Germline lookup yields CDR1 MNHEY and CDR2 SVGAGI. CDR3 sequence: CASSPGRWQPQHF. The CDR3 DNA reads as TGTGCCAGCAGTCCAGGTCGATGGCAGCCCCAGCATTTT.

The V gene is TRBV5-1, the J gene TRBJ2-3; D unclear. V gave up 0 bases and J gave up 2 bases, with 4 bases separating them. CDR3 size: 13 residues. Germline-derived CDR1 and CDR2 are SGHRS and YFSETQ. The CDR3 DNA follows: TGCGCCAGCAGCTTGGACTTCACAGATACGCAGTATTTT. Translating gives CASSLDFTDTQYF.

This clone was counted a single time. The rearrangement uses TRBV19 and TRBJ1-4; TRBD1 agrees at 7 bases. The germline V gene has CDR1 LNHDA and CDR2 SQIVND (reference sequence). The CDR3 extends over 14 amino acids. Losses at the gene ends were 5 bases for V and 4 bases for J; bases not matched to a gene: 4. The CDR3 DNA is TGTGCCAGTAGTCGGGGACAGAGTAATGAAAAACTGTTTTTT. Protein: CASSRGQSNEKLFF.

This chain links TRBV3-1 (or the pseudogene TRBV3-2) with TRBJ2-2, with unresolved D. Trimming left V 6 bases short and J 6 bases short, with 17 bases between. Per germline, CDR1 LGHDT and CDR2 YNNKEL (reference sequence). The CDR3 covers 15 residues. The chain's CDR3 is CASSPLDLVAGELFF. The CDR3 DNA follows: TGTGCCAGCAGTCCACTCGATCTGGTTGCCGGGGAGCTGTTTTTT.

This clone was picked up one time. CDR3 in DNA: TGTGCCAGCAGCTTACGGGACAGCCTCTTTGATAATTCACCCCTCCACTTT. Translating gives CASSLRDSLFDNSPLHF. This sequence joins TRBV7-8 and TRBJ1-6; 7 bases map to TRBD1. CDR1 and CDR2 from the germline V gene are SGHVS and FQNEAQ. The junction had 9 bases not matched to a gene; V was cut back by 2 bases and J by 5 bases. The CDR3 is 17 residues long. The full variable domain, completed using reference TRBV7-8 and TRBJ1-6, is GAGVSQSPRYKVAKRGQDVALRCDPISGHVSLFWYQQALGQGPEFLTYFQNEAQLDKSGLPSDRFFAERPEGSVSTLKIQRTQQEDSAVYLCASSLRDSLFDNSPLHFGNGTRLTVT.

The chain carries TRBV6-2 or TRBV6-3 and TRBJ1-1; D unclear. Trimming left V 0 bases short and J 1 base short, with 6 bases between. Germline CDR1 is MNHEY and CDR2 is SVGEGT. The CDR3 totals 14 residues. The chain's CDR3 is CASSYSPGNTEAFF. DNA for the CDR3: TGTGCCAGCAGTTACTCCCCAGGGAACACTGAAGCTTTCTTT.

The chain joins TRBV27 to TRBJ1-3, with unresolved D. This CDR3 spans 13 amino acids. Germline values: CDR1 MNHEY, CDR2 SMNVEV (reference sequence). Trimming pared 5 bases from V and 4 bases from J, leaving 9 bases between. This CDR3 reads CASSAGEGNTIYF. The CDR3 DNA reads TGTGCCAGCAGTGCCGGGGAGGGAAACACCATATATTTT.

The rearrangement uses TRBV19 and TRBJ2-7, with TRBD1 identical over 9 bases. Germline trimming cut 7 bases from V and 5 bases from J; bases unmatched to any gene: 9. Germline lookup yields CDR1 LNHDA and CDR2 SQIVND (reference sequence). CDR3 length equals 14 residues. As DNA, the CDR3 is TGTGCCAGTACCCCAACAGGGGGCGGAGACGAGCAGTACTTC. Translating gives CASTPTGGGDEQYF.

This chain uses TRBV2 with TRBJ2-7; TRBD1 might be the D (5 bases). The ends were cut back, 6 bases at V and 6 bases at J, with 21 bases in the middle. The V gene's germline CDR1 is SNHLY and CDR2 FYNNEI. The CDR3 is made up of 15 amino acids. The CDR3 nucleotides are TGTGCCAGCAGCCTTTTTCAGGGTAGGGAAGGCGAGCAGTACTTC. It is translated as CASSLFQGREGEQYF.

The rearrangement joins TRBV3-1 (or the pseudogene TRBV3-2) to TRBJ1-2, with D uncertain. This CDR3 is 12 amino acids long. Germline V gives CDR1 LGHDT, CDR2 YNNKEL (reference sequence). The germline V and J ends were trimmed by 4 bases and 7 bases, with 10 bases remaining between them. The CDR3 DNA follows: TGTGCCAGCAGCCTCCTGGAGCGTGGCTACACCTTC. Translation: CASSLLERGYTF.

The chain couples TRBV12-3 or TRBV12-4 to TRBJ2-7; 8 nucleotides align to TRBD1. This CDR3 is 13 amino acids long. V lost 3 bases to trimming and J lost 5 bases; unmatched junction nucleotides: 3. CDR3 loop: CASSLDRDHEQYF. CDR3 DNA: TGTGCCAGCAGTTTGGACAGGGACCACGAGCAGTACTTC.

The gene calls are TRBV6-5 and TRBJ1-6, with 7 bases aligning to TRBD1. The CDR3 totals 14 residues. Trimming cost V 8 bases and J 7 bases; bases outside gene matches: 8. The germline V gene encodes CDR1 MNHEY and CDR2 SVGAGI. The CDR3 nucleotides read TGTGCCAGCGAAACCGGGACAGAGAATTCACCCCTCCACTTT. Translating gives CASETGTENSPLHF.

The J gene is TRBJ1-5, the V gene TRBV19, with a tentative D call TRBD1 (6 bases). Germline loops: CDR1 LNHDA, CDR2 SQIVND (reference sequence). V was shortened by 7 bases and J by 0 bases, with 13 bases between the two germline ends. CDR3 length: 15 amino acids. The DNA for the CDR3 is TGTGCCAGTAAACAGGGACCATATAGCAATCAGCCCCAGCATTTT. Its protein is CASKQGPYSNQPQHF.

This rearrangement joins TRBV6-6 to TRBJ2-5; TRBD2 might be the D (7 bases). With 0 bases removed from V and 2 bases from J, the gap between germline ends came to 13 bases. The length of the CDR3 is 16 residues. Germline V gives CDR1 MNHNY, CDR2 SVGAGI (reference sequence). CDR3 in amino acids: CASSYSPGRGQETQYF. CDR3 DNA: TGTGCCAGCAGTTACTCCCCGGGGAGGGGGCAAGAGACCCAGTACTTC.

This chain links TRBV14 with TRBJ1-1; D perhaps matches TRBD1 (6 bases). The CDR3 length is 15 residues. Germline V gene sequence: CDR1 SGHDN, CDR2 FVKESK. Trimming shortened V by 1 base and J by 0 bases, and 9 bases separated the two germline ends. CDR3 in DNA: TGTGCCAGCAGCCAAGTTGCAGGGGTGAACACTGAAGCTTTCTTT. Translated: CASSQVAGVNTEAFF.

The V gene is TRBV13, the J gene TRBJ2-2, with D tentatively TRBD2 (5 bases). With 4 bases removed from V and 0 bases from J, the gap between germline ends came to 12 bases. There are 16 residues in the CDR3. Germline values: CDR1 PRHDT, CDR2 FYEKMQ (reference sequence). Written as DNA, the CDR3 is TGTGCCAGCAGCTCCCGGGAACCCCCGAACACCGGGGAGCTGTTTTTT. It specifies CASSSREPPNTGELFF.

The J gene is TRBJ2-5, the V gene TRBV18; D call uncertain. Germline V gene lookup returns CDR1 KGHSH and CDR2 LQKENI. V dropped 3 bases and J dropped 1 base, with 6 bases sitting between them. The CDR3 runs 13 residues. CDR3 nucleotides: TGTGCCAGCTCACCTACGGGCCAAGAGACCCAGTACTTC. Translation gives CASSPTGQETQYF.

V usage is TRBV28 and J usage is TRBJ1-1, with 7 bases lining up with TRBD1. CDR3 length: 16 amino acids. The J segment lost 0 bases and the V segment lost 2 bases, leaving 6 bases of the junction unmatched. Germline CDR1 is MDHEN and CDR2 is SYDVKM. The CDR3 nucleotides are TGTGCCAGCAGTTTAGTACAGGGGCGGTTGAACACTGAAGCTTTCTTT. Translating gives CASSLVQGRLNTEAFF.

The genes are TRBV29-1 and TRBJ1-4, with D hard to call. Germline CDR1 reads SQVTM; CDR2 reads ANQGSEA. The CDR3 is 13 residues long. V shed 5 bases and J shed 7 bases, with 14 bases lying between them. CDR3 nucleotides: TGCAGCGTTCTACCAGAATCGGGTGAAAAACTGTTTTTT. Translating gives CSVLPESGEKLFF.

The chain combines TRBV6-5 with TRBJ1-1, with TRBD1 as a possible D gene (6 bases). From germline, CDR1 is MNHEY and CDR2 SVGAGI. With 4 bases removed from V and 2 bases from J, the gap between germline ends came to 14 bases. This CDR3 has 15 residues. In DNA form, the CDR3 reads TGTGCCAGCAGTTCCGCCTACAGGGTCAACACTGAAGCTTTCTTT. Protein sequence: CASSSAYRVNTEAFF.

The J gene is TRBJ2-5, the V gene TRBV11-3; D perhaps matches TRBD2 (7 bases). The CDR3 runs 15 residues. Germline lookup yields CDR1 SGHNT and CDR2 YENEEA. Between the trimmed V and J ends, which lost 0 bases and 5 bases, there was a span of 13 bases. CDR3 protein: CASSLDPEGGETQYF. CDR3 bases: TGTGCCAGCAGCTTAGATCCAGAGGGGGGGGAGACCCAGTACTTC.

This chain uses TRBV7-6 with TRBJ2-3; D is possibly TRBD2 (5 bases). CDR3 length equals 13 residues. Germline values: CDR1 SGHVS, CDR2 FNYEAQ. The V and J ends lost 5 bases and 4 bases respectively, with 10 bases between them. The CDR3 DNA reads TGTGCCAGCAGCATACTAGGTTCAGATACGCAGTATTTT. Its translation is CASSILGSDTQYF.

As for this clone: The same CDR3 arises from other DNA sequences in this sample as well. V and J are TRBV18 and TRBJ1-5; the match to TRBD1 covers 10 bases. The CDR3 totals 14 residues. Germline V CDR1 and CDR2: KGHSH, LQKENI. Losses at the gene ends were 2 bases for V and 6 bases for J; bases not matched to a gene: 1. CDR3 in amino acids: CASSPGTGAQPQHF. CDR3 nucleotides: TGTGCCAGCTCACCAGGGACAGGGGCTCAGCCCCAGCATTTT.

The CDR3 DNA follows: TGTGCCAGCAGTGAAGCGGAGGGCAAAAATTCACCCCTCCACTTT. This translates into CASSEAEGKNSPLHF. The V gene is TRBV2, the J gene TRBJ1-6; D is ambiguous. CDR3 size: 15 residues. The V end was cut by 0 bases, the J end by 7 bases, with 10 bases between. From germline, CDR1 is SNHLY and CDR2 FYNNEI.